The 14 T cell receptor beta chains below were found in one sample sequenced in a study of a mutant IDH1 vaccine in newly diagnosed glioma. Their antigens are not known. The time point: week 11, during vaccination. One vaccine dose held 300 ug of mutant IDH1 20-mer peptide and came with topical imiquimod. The assay was immunoSEQ multiplex PCR, and TCRdb's table has in-frame clones only and misses some. The table records 20,000 to 25,000 clones, approximately 89% of them present only once. The source material was PBMCs, sampled from a glioma patient whose treatment included an IDH1 peptide vaccine. These receptors came from a woman aged 40 to 50 with glioma.

The chain recombines TRBV6-1 with TRBJ1-2; D is perhaps TRBD1 (5 bases). CDR3 length: 14 amino acids. V was trimmed by 11 bases and J by 4 bases, leaving 20 bases between them. Germline V gene data show CDR1 as MNHNS and CDR2 as SASEGT. The CDR3 region is CASRGAALIYGYTF. CDR3 nucleotides: TGTGCCTCTCGAGGGGCAGCCCTCATCTATGGCTACACCTTC.

The chain couples TRBV5-1 to TRBJ2-5, with D tentatively TRBD1 (6 bases). The CDR3 runs to 13 residues. CDR1 and CDR2 from the germline V gene are SGHRS and YFSETQ. Trimming took 7 bases from V and 1 from J, leaving 11 bases between them. The CDR3 sequence is CASRRRGQETQYF. The CDR3, as DNA: TGCGCCAGCCGCCGCAGGGGCCAAGAGACCCAGTACTTC.

This chain uses TRBV4-1 with TRBJ2-5; 11 nucleotides align to TRBD2. CDR1 MGHRA and CDR2 YSYEKL come from the germline V gene. J lost 4 bases, V lost 2 bases, and 9 bases had no gene match. The CDR3 consists of 17 residues. The CDR3 nucleotides read TGCGCCAGCAGCCAAACCCCGACTAGCGGGAAATCAGAGACCCAGTACTTC. Its translation: CASSQTPTSGKSETQYF.

The rearrangement links TRBV4-3 to TRBJ1-1; tentative D call: TRBD1 (5 bases). The CDR3 totals 14 residues. Between the trimmed V and J ends, which lost 2 bases and 4 bases, there was a span of 11 bases. The germline V gene has CDR1 LGHNA and CDR2 YSLEER. CDR3 region: CASSQPGLGTEAFF. Here the CDR3 DNA reads TGCGCCAGCAGCCAACCAGGGTTGGGCACTGAAGCTTTCTTT.

This chain links TRBV5-1 with TRBJ1-1; D not certain. V was clipped by 2 bases and J by 1 base, with 3 bases between them. The CDR3 is 12 residues long. The germline V gene has CDR1 SGHRS and CDR2 YFSETQ. The CDR3 DNA sequence: TGCGCCAGCAGCTTCGCGAACACTGAAGCTTTCTTT. It encodes CASSFANTEAFF.

The rearrangement uses TRBV29-1 and TRBJ1-2; D uncertain. The germline gives CDR1 SQVTM, CDR2 ANQGSEA. CDR3 length: 11 residues. V was trimmed by 7 bases and J by 2 bases, leaving 8 bases between them. The CDR3 loop is CSATENYGYTF. CDR3 nucleotide sequence: TGCAGCGCCACAGAGAACTATGGCTACACCTTC. Drawing the rest from reference TRBV29-1 and TRBJ1-2, the complete variable domain is SAVISQKPSRDICQRGTSLTIQCQVDSQVTMMFWYRQQPGQSLTLIATANQGSEATYESGFVIDKFPISRPNLTFSTLTVSNMSPEDSSIYLCSATENYGYTFGSGTRLTVV.

This chain uses TRBV2 with TRBJ2-5; D call uncertain. Germline values: CDR1 SNHLY, CDR2 FYNNEI. CDR3 length: 11 amino acids. V was cut by 6 bases and J by 2 bases, with 4 bases left in between. The chain's CDR3 is CASRAQETQYF. The CDR3 DNA reads as TGTGCCAGCAGGGCTCAAGAGACCCAGTACTTC.

The chain links TRBV4-1 to TRBJ2-5; 9 bases map to TRBD1. J gave up 1 base and V 4 bases, and 7 bases lay outside the gene matches. The CDR3 has 16 amino acids. Germline V CDR1 and CDR2: MGHRA, YSYEKL. Written as DNA, the CDR3 is TGCGCCAGCAGCCCACTCCCGGGACAGGGCCAAGAGACCCAGTACTTC. This translates into CASSPLPGQGQETQYF.

The chain is built from TRBV7-8 and TRBJ2-7; the D is unclear. Germline CDR1 and CDR2: SGHVS and FQNEAQ. V lost 0 bases and J 5 bases, leaving 5 bases between the germline ends. The CDR3 length is 12 residues. The CDR3 DNA is TGTGCCAGCAGCTTAGCCTACCACGAGCAGTACTTC. This translates into CASSLAYHEQYF.

The rearrangement uses TRBV6-5 and TRBJ2-7, with D tentatively TRBD1 (5 bases). V was clipped by 6 bases and J by 2 bases, with 11 bases between them. Germline V CDR1 and CDR2: MNHEY, SVGAGI. The CDR3 loop spans 13 amino acids. This CDR3 reads CASRSSRAYEQYF. The CDR3, as DNA: TGTGCCAGCAGGTCCAGCAGGGCCTACGAGCAGTACTTC.

The count of this clone is one. The chain is built from TRBV30 and TRBJ1-1; 7 positions match TRBD1. CDR1 GTSNPN and CDR2 SVGIG come from the germline V gene (reference sequence). CDR3 length equals 13 residues. The J segment lost 6 bases and the V segment lost 2 bases, leaving 6 bases of the junction unmatched. The CDR3 sequence is CAWSRGLSAEAFF. For the CDR3, the DNA is TGTGCCTGGAGTAGGGGGCTGAGTGCTGAAGCTTTCTTT.

The chain carries TRBV25-1 and TRBJ2-3; TRBD2 aligns across 9 bases. This CDR3 has 16 amino acids. The V gene end was trimmed by 6 bases and the J gene end by 2 bases; junction bases not matched to a gene: 9. Germline V gene data show CDR1 as MGHDK and CDR2 as SYGVNS. CDR3 amino acids: CASSPRLADLTDTQYF. DNA of the CDR3: TGTGCCAGCAGCCCGCGACTAGCGGACCTCACAGATACGCAGTATTTT.

Written as DNA, the CDR3 is TGTGCCAGCAACCGGGACAGGGGGCGATATGGCTACACCTTC. Its protein is CASNRDRGRYGYTF. The chain has TRBV2 and TRBJ1-2, with TRBD1 matching over 12 bases. V was pared by 7 bases and J by 5 bases, with 5 bases of the junction left unmatched. The CDR3 covers 14 residues. CDR1 and CDR2 (germline): SNHLY, FYNNEI.

The J gene is TRBJ2-7, the V gene TRBV2, with D perhaps matching TRBD1 (5 bases). CDR3 length: 13 amino acids. V was shortened by 6 bases and J by 1 base, with 10 bases between the two germline ends. Per the germline V gene, CDR1 is SNHLY and CDR2 is FYNNEI. CDR3 DNA: TGTGCCAGCAGGGAGACAGATTCCTACGAGCAGTACTTC. The encoded protein is CASRETDSYEQYF.